One and the same sample provided the 26 T cell receptor beta chains below, sequenced in a study of blood T cells in healthy people across ages. Alongside a J-beta primer mix, a sample-barcoded 5' primer served in a second PCR lasting roughly 6 to 11 cycles. TCRdb recomputed calls from the 5' RACE reads with MiXCR, one row per CDR3 protein. The sample has around 500,000 distinct CDR3 sequences; about 29% are singletons. The sample was also reused in another study, on T cells of mothers and their children.

The source material was blood. Receptors originate from a boy between 2 and 10 years old in good health.

CDR3 in DNA: TGCGCCAGCAGCCAAGCGCTACAGCAGTTTAATGAAAAACTGTTTTTT. Residues: CASSQALQQFNEKLFF. The chain has TRBV4-3 and TRBJ1-4; D is unresolved. CDR1 and CDR2 (germline): LGHNA, YSLEER. The ends were cut back, 1 base at V and 4 bases at J, with 13 bases in the middle. The CDR3 runs to 16 residues.

CDR3 in DNA: TGCAGTGTACTCCAGGGGTCTAACACTGAAGCTTTCTTT. It specifies CSVLQGSNTEAFF. The rearrangement links TRBV20-1 to TRBJ1-1, with TRBD1 as a possible D gene (6 bases). Germline lookup yields CDR1 DFQATT and CDR2 SNEGSKA (reference sequence). The V end was cut by 7 bases, the J end by 2 bases, with 14 bases between. There are 13 residues in the CDR3.

This clonotype was counted once. At one boundary the junction diverges from the germline segment, which might be a read error. The chain carries TRBV3-1 and TRBJ2-7, with D perhaps matching TRBD1 or TRBD2 (5 bases each). The germline V gene has CDR1 LGHDT and CDR2 YNNKEL (reference sequence). The CDR3 loop spans 14 amino acids. In nucleotides, the CDR3 is TGTGCCAGCAGCCAAGGTGGGACGGCCTACGGGCAGTACTTC. It is translated as CASSQGGTAYGQYF.

V usage is TRBV20-1 and J usage is TRBJ2-2; D perhaps matches TRBD1 (5 bases). Trimming took 6 bases from V and 1 from J, leaving 12 bases between them. Germline V gene lookup returns CDR1 DFQATT and CDR2 SNEGSKA (reference sequence). The CDR3 contains 14 residues. As DNA, the CDR3 is TGCAGTGCGGGAAGGGGCCGGAACACCGGGGAGCTGTTTTTT. This translates into CSAGRGRNTGELFF.

This chain connects TRBV7-9 to TRBJ2-3; 7 bases fit TRBD1. The V segment lost 4 bases and the J segment 5 bases; nucleotides outside the gene matches: 9. CDR3 length: 15 amino acids. Germline values: CDR1 SEHNR, CDR2 FQNEAQ (reference sequence). CDR3: CASSSPGTERDTQYF. CDR3 DNA sequence: TGTGCCAGCAGCTCCCCCGGGACAGAGAGAGATACGCAGTATTTT.

The rearrangement links TRBV7-9 to TRBJ2-1; perhaps TRBD1 as D (5 bases). The DNA end lines up better with TRBJ2-5; the J call may be wrong. The length of the CDR3 is 13 residues. Germline CDR1 reads SEHNR; CDR2 reads FQNEAQ (reference sequence). In nucleotides, the CDR3 is TGTGCCAGCAGCCCCCTAGGGGCAGAGACCCAGTACTTC. Protein product: CASSPLGAETQYF.

This clonotype was seen a few times. The V gene is TRBV4-3, the J gene TRBJ2-5; D may be TRBD1 or TRBD2 (5 bases each). V was cut by 1 base and J by 3 bases, with 6 bases left in between. CDR3 length equals 13 residues. The V gene's germline CDR1 is LGHNA and CDR2 YSLEER. CDR3 loop: CASSQVGEETQYF. CDR3 nucleotides: TGCGCCAGCAGCCAAGTGGGGGAAGAGACCCAGTACTTC.

There are a few counts of this clonotype. V is TRBV7-2 and J is TRBJ1-5; D not certain. From germline, CDR1 is SGHTA and CDR2 FQGNSA. There are 13 residues in the CDR3. V was trimmed by 2 bases and J by 5 bases, leaving 7 bases between them. For the CDR3, the DNA is TGTGCCAGCAGCTTATCAAGGTATCAGCCCCAGCATTTT. Its translation: CASSLSRYQPQHF.

This sequence joins TRBV20-1 and TRBJ2-7; D is perhaps TRBD2 (6 bases). CDR3 length: 16 amino acids. V was pared by 1 base and J by 0 bases, with 16 bases between. Germline CDR1 DFQATT, CDR2 SNEGSKA (reference sequence). CDR3 nucleotide sequence: TGCAGTGCTAGAGTCCCCCCGGCGGGGAGCTCCTACGAGCAGTACTTC. It translates to CSARVPPAGSSYEQYF.

The rearrangement joins TRBV7-3 to TRBJ2-1; perhaps TRBD1 as D (6 bases). Trimming removed 3 bases from V and 7 bases from J, with 16 bases in between. This CDR3 is built from 15 residues. Germline CDR1 is SGHTA and CDR2 is FQGTGA. The CDR3 DNA sequence: TGTGCCAGCAGCTTCCAACAGGGCTTCGTTAATGAGCAGTTCTTC. Encoded protein: CASSFQQGFVNEQFF.

In its sample, this clonotype was seen a few times. This chain uses TRBV15 with TRBJ2-3; no clear D gene. CDR1 is LNHNV and CDR2 is YYDKDF in the germline V gene (reference sequence). The V gene lost 5 bases and the J gene lost 2 bases, with 17 bases spanning the gap. The CDR3 runs to 16 residues. CDR3 nucleotides: TGTGCCACCAGCCTAGGGCTCGGTTTTAACACAGATACGCAGTATTTT. Residues: CATSLGLGFNTDTQYF.

This clonotype showed up just a few times. The junction shows a germline mismatch at one end, possibly a read error. This chain uses TRBV28 with TRBJ2-1, with 7 bases matching TRBD1. In germline, CDR1 is MDHEN, CDR2 SYDVKM. This CDR3 is built from 11 residues. The DNA of the CDR3 is TGTGCCAGCAGTTTATCGGACAGGCCTCTCTTC. Its protein product is CASSLSDRPLF.

V gene TRBV6-5 combines with J gene TRBJ2-7; perhaps TRBD2 as D (6 bases). The CDR3 length is 14 residues. Germline-derived CDR1 and CDR2 are MNHEY and SVGAGI. V lost 8 bases and J lost 2, with 16 bases in between. The CDR3 nucleotides read TGTGCCAGCCGGCGCAAAGGAGGGGCCTACGAGCAGTACTTC. It translates to CASRRKGGAYEQYF.

V and J are TRBV7-2 and TRBJ1-2, with D possibly being TRBD1 (5 bases). CDR1 is SGHTA and CDR2 is FQGNSA in the germline V gene. V lost 6 bases and J 5 bases, leaving 13 bases between the germline ends. The CDR3 is made up of 13 amino acids. CDR3 nucleotides: TGTGCCAGCAGACCCGACAGACTTTATGGCTACACCTTC. Amino acid sequence: CASRPDRLYGYTF.

The chain joins TRBV7-9 to TRBJ2-1; D tentatively fits TRBD1 or TRBD2 (6 bases each). The length of the CDR3 is 19 residues. CDR1 is SEHNR and CDR2 is FQNEAQ in the germline V gene (reference sequence). V lost 1 base to trimming and J lost 11 bases, with 30 bases between them. CDR3 sequence (DNA): TGTGCCAGCAGCTTAGTTTGGGGGGCGGGCGGGAAAAAGGTGATCCAGCAGTTCTTC. Translation: CASSLVWGAGGKKVIQQFF.

This clonotype showed up just a few times. The V call is TRBV5-1, the J call TRBJ1-2; TRBD1 aligns across 7 bases. The V gene's germline CDR1 is SGHRS and CDR2 YFSETQ. J was trimmed by 8 bases and V by 4 bases; bases with no gene match: 11. The length of the CDR3 is 14 residues. CDR3 loop: CASSPTGHTRGYTF. CDR3 sequence (DNA): TGCGCCAGCAGCCCGACAGGGCATACCAGGGGCTACACCTTC. The full variable domain, completed using reference TRBV5-1 and TRBJ1-2, is KAGVTQTPRYLIKTRGQQVTLSCSPISGHRSVSWYQQTPGQGLQFLFEYFSETQRNKGNFPGRFSGRQFSNSRSEMNVSTLELGDSALYLCASSPTGHTRGYTFGSGTRLTVV.

The genes are TRBV18 and TRBJ1-2, with D unresolved. V lost 3 bases to trimming and J lost 3 bases, with 8 bases between them. Germline V gene sequence: CDR1 KGHSH, CDR2 LQKENI. The length of the CDR3 is 13 residues. In DNA, the CDR3 is TGTGCCAGCTCACCGGACGGATACTATGGCTACACCTTC. Protein sequence: CASSPDGYYGYTF.

CDR3 DNA: TGCGCCAGCAGCCAGTTCAAGCTCGGGGAGCTGTTTTTT. This sequence encodes CASSQFKLGELFF. The chain carries TRBV4-3 and TRBJ2-2; D remains unclear. Germline V gives CDR1 LGHNA, CDR2 YSLEER. CDR3 size: 13 residues. The V and J ends lost 3 bases and 7 bases respectively, with 9 bases between them.

V gene TRBV7-9 combines with J gene TRBJ2-1; the D is unclear. Trimming took 4 bases from V and 8 from J, leaving 12 bases between them. The CDR3 totals 13 residues. Per germline, CDR1 SEHNR and CDR2 FQNEAQ (reference sequence). CDR3 sequence reads: CASSSHLRDEQFF. The CDR3 bases are TGTGCCAGCAGCTCACATTTAAGGGATGAGCAGTTCTTC.

V and J are TRBV12-3 or TRBV12-4 and TRBJ2-3; D is possibly TRBD2 (6 bases). This CDR3 spans 11 amino acids. Trimming left V 8 bases short and J 7 bases short, with 10 bases between. CDR3 amino acids: CASGGTYTQYF. The CDR3 nucleotides are TGTGCCAGCGGCGGGACTTATACGCAGTATTTT.

This clonotype was detected only a few times. V is TRBV19 and J is TRBJ2-2; the D is unclear. The V gene's germline CDR1 is LNHDA and CDR2 SQIVND (reference sequence). The CDR3 totals 12 residues. Trimming took 7 bases from V and 2 from J, leaving 5 bases between them. For the CDR3, the DNA is TGTGCCAGTATAGATAACACCGGGGAGCTGTTTTTT. This encodes CASIDNTGELFF.

The chain joins TRBV12-5 to TRBJ2-1, with 11 positions matching TRBD2. This CDR3 region has 15 residues. Trimming took 5 bases from V and 6 from J; bases not matched to a gene: 6. Germline CDR1 and CDR2: LGHNT and FRNRAP. CDR3 in DNA: TGTGCTAGTGGTCTCACTAGCGGGGGTACCAATGAGCAGTTCTTC. Protein: CASGLTSGGTNEQFF.

The DNA for the CDR3 is TGTGCCAGCAGACTAACCCCAAGTACTGAAGCTTTCTTT. Encoded protein: CASRLTPSTEAFF. The rearrangement joins TRBV7-3 to TRBJ1-1; no reliable D call. From germline, CDR1 is SGHTA and CDR2 FQGTGA. This CDR3 region has 13 residues. Trimming shortened V by 6 bases and J by 5 bases, and 13 bases separated the two germline ends.

The chain combines TRBV20-1 with TRBJ2-5; 7 nucleotides line up with TRBD1. Germline values: CDR1 DFQATT, CDR2 SNEGSKA (reference sequence). V trimming: 5 bases; J trimming: 3 bases; junction bases outside the gene matches: 6. The CDR3 sequence is 13 residues long. The CDR3 region is CSAARQGKETQYF. As DNA, the CDR3 is TGCAGTGCTGCCCGACAGGGTAAAGAGACCCAGTACTTC.

This clonotype has only one observation. V gene TRBV12-3 or TRBV12-4 combines with J gene TRBJ2-3; D not resolved. Trimming took 4 bases from V and 0 from J, leaving 11 bases between them. The CDR3 contains 15 residues. CDR3 protein: CASSSPGSSTDTQYF. DNA for the CDR3: TGTGCCAGCAGTTCCCCCGGGTCTAGCACAGATACGCAGTATTTT.

The chain has TRBV7-3 and TRBJ2-3; D might be TRBD1 (6 bases). V was clipped by 3 bases and J by 7 bases, with 20 bases between them. The CDR3 spans 16 residues. Germline loops: CDR1 SGHTA, CDR2 FQGTGA. The CDR3 DNA reads TGTGCCAGCAGCTTCTACGGGCAGGGGTGGTCAAATACGCAGTATTTT. It yields the protein CASSFYGQGWSNTQYF.